Detailed here is one T cell receptor (beta chain). This sample is part of a study of radiotherapy plus CTLA-4 blockade in lung cancer. Overall study: An objective response was seen in approximately 17% of patients, and disease control in 30% to 35%.

Generated by immunoSEQ multiplex PCR, the TCRdb table keeps only in-frame clones and is missing some. The sample yields approximately 60,000 clones, approximately 75% seen once. Patients had chemo-refractory metastatic non-small-cell lung cancer and received focal radiation plus CTLA-4 blockade that used ipilimumab. This CDR3 is 18 amino acids long. Per germline, CDR1 MNHEY and CDR2 SMNVEV (reference sequence). V lost 6 bases to trimming and J lost 6 bases; unmatched junction nucleotides: 19. The chain links TRBV27 to TRBJ2-2; 7 bases match TRBD2. The clonotype originates from a human donor with non-small cell lung cancer who had a complete response to radiotherapy plus ipilimumab. The sequencing here drew on peripheral blood, taken from a patient treated with radiotherapy plus ipilimumab. In nucleotides, the CDR3 is TGTGCCAGCAGACCCAGCGGGGAAGTGAAGCCCGGGCCCGGGGAGCTGTTTTTT. Encoded protein: CASRPSGEVKPGPGELFF.